The 9 T cell receptor beta chains below all came from one sample that was sequenced in a study of T cells expressing NK-cell markers. TCRdb reanalyzed the 5' RACE reads and collapses them to one entry per CDR3 protein, without DNA. In total, the table holds 550,000 to 600,000 distinct CDR3 sequences. The sequencing sample was made of blood T cells: a sorted CD56 or NKG2C T cell subset, CD4+ or CD8+ T cells, or bulk PBMC T cells (not recorded which). The receptors here all came from a young man in good health.

The chain recombines TRBV16 with TRBJ1-2; TCRdb returns TRBD1, unconfirmable since there is no DNA. This CDR3 spans 15 amino acids. The germline V gene has CDR1 KGHSY and CDR2 FQNENV. The CDR3 region is CASSQLGEANYGYTF.

The rearrangement uses TRBV11-3 and TRBJ2-2; the TCRdb D gene call, TRBD2, has no DNA to confirm it. The germline V gene has CDR1 SGHNT and CDR2 YENEEA. This CDR3 is 15 amino acids long. This CDR3 reads CASKMGGPSTGELFF.

CDR3 residues: CASSYRGSETQYF. The chain couples TRBV11-3 to TRBJ2-5; TCRdb proposes TRBD1, but this gene call is untestable without DNA. Germline assignment: CDR1 SGHNT and CDR2 YENEEA. The CDR3 totals 13 residues.

This chain uses TRBV15 with TRBJ2-7; TCRdb outputs TRBD2, but without DNA this stays unchecked. The CDR3 has 17 residues. The germline gives CDR1 LNHNV, CDR2 YYDKDF (reference sequence). The CDR3 region is CATSYDGRLAGGSEQYF.

This chain connects TRBV4-2 to TRBJ2-1; the D call from TCRdb, TRBD2, cannot be confirmed without DNA. CDR3 length: 15 residues. Germline values: CDR1 LGHNA, CDR2 YNFKEQ. Here the CDR3 reads CASSPSGSGDYEQFF.

The chain is built from TRBV20-1 and TRBJ2-1; lacking DNA, the TRBD2 call made by TCRdb goes unchecked. The CDR3 is made up of 15 amino acids. Germline CDR1 is DFQATT and CDR2 is SNEGSKA (reference sequence). CDR3 region: CSATGTRYSYNEQFF.

The V and J genes are TRBV6-6 and TRBJ2-7; TCRdb outputs TRBD1, but without DNA this stays unchecked. Germline V lookup: CDR1 MNHNY, CDR2 SVGAGI (reference sequence). The CDR3 consists of 12 residues. The CDR3 loop reads CATAPGAYEQYF.

The chain uses TRBV11-2 and TRBJ1-1; there is no DNA to check the TCRdb D call of TRBD1. Germline V CDR1 and CDR2: SGHAT, FQNNGV. The CDR3 extends over 19 amino acids. The CDR3 region is CASSPTRRGAQLGNTEAFF.

V gene TRBV6-2 or TRBV6-3 combines with J gene TRBJ2-7; TCRdb reports TRBD1, a call that lacks DNA to check it against. The germline CDR1 and CDR2 sequences are MNHEY and SVGEGT. This CDR3 is 14 amino acids long. CDR3 protein: CASSYSQGNYEQYF.